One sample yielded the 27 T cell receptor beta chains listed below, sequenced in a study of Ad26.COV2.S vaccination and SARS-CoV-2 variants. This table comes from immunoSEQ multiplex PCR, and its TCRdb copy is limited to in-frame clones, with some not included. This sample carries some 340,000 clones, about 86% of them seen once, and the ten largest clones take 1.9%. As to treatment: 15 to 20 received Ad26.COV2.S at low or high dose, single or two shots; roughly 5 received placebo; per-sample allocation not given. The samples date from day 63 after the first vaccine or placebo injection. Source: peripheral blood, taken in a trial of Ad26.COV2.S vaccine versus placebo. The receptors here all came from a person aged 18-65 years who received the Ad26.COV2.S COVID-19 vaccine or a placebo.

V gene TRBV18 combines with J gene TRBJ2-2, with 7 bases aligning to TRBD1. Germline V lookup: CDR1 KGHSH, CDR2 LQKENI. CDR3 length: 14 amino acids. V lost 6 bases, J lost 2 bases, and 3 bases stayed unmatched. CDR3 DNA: TGTGCCAGCTCCCGACAGGGTAACACCGGGGAGCTGTTTTTT. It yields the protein CASSRQGNTGELFF.

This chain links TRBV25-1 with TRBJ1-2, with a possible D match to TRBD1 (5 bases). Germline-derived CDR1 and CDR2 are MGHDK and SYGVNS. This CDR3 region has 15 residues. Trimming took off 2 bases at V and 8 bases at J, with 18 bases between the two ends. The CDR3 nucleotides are TGTGCCAGCAGTGAACTTGGAGCAGGGAACGGGGGCTACACCTTC. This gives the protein CASSELGAGNGGYTF.

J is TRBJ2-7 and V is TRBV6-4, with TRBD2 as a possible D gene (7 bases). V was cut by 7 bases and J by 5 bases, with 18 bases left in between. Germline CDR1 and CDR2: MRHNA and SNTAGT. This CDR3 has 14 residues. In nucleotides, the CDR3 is TGTGCCAGCACCCCCCTGGGGGGGGGCCACGAGCAGTACTTC. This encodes CASTPLGGGHEQYF.

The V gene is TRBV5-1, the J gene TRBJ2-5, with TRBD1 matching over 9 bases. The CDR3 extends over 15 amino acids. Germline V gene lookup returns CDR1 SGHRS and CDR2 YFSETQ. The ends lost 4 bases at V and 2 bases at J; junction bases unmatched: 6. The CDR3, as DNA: TGCGCCAGCAGCGGCGGAGGACAGGGGCAAGAGACCCAGTACTTC. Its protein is CASSGGGQGQETQYF.

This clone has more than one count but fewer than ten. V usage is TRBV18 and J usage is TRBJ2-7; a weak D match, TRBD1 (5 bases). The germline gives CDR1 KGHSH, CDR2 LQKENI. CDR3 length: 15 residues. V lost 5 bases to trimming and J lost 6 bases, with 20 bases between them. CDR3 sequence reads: CASSGDRRVTGEQYF. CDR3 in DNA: TGTGCCAGCTCAGGGGATCGCAGGGTCACCGGCGAGCAGTACTTC.

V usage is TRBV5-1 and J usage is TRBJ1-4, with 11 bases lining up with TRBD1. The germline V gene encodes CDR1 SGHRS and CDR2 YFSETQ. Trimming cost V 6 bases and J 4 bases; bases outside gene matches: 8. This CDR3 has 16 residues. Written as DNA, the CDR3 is TGCGCCAGCAAGTTCGGACAGGGGGCCGTTAATGAAAAACTGTTTTTT. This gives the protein CASKFGQGAVNEKLFF.

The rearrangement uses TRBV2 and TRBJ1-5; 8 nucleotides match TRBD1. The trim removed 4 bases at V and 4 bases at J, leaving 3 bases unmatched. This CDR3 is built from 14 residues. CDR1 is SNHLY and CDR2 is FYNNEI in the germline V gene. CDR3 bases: TGTGCCAGCAGTGGCCAGGGGGCAAATCAGCCCCAGCATTTT. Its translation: CASSGQGANQPQHF.

In DNA form, the CDR3 reads TGTGCCAGCAGTGGCCCCGGGACAGGGTTTGCGGGCTACACCTTC. It yields the protein CASSGPGTGFAGYTF. The chain combines TRBV25-1 with TRBJ1-2; 9 bases fit TRBD1. This CDR3 is built from 15 residues. Germline V gives CDR1 MGHDK, CDR2 SYGVNS. V was pared by 4 bases and J by 8 bases, with 11 bases of the junction left unmatched.

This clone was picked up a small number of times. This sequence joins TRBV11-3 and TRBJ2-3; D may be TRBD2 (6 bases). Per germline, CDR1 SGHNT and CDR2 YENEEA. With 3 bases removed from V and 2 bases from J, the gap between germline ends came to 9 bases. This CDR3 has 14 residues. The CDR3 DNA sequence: TGTGCCAGCAGCTTCGGACTAACCACAGATACGCAGTATTTT. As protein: CASSFGLTTDTQYF.

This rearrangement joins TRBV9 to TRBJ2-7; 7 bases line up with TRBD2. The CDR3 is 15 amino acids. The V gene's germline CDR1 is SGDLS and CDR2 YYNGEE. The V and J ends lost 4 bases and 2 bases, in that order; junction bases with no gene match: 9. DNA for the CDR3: TGTGCCAGCAGCCCCGAGGGAGGGATTCCCTACGAGCAGTACTTC. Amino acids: CASSPEGGIPYEQYF.

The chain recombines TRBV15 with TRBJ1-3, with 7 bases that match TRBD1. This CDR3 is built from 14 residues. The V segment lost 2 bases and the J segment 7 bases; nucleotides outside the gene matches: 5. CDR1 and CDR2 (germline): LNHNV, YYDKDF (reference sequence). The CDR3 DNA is TGTGCCACCAGCAGAACCGGGACAGACAACACCATATATTTT. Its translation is CATSRTGTDNTIYF. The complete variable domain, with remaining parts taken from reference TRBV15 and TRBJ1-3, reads DAMVIQNPRYQVTQFGKPVTLSCSQTLNHNVMYWYQQKSSQAPKLLFHYYDKDFNNEADTPDNFQSRRPNTSFCFLDIRSPGLGDTAMYLCATSRTGTDNTIYFGEGSWLTVV.

The CDR3 is CASRRLAGDLYEQYF. The CDR3 bases are TGTGCCAGCAGGCGACTAGCGGGGGACCTCTACGAGCAGTACTTC. V usage is TRBV6-6 and J usage is TRBJ2-7; 12 bases align to TRBD2. The CDR3 is made up of 15 amino acids. The V gene end was trimmed by 6 bases and the J gene end by 3 bases; junction bases not matched to a gene: 6. The germline V gene has CDR1 MNHNY and CDR2 SVGAGI (reference sequence).

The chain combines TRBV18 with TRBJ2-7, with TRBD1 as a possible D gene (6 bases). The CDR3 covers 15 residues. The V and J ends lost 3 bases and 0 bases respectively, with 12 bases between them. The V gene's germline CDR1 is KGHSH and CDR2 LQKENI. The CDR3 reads CASSPADSYSYEQYF. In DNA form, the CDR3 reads TGTGCCAGCTCACCCGCGGACAGTTACTCCTACGAGCAGTACTTC.

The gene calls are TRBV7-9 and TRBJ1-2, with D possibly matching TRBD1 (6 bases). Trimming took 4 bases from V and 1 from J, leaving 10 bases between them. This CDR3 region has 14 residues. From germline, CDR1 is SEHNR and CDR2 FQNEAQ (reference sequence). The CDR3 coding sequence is TGTGCCAGCAGCTCGAACAGGGATAACTATGGCTACACCTTC. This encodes CASSSNRDNYGYTF.

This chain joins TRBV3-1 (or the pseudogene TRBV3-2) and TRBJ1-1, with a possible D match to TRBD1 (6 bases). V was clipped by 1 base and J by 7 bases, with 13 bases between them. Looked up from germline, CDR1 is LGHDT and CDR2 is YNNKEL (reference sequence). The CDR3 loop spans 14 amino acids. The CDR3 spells CASSQVAGGSEAFF. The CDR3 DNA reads TGTGCCAGCAGCCAAGTGGCCGGGGGCAGTGAAGCTTTCTTT.

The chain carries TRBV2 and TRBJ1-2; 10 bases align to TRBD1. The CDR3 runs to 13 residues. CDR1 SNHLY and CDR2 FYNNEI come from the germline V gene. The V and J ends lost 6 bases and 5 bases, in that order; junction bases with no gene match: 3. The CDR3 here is CASSRGQGYGYTF. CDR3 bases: TGTGCCAGCAGCCGGGGACAGGGGTATGGCTACACCTTC.

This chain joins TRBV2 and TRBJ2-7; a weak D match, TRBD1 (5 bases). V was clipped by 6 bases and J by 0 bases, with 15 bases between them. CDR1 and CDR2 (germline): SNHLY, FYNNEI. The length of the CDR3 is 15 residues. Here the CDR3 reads CASRLTAKSSYEQYF. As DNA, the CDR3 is TGTGCCAGCAGACTGACAGCGAAGAGCTCCTACGAGCAGTACTTC.

CDR3 coding DNA: TGCGCCAGCAGCTCCGGCGGGGCGGGTACTGAAGCTTTCTTT. It specifies CASSSGGAGTEAFF. The V and J genes are TRBV5-1 and TRBJ1-1; D is perhaps TRBD1 (5 bases). V was clipped by 3 bases and J by 5 bases, with 14 bases between them. Per the germline V gene, CDR1 is SGHRS and CDR2 is YFSETQ. This CDR3 region has 14 residues.

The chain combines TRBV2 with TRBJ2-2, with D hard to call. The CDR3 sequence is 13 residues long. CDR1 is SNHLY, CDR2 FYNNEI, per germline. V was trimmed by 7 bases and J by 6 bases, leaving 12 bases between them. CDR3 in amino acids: CASNRLDSGELFF. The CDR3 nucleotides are TGTGCCAGCAATCGATTAGACTCCGGGGAGCTGTTTTTT.

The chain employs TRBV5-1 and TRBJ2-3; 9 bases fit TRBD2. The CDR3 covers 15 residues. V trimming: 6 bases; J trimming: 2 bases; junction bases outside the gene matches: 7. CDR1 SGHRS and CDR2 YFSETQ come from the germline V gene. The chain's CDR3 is CASTGASGVTDTQYF. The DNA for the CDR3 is TGCGCCAGCACTGGCGCTAGCGGGGTCACAGATACGCAGTATTTT.

The CDR3 DNA follows: TGTGCCGTCCAACAGGGAGGGAACTATGGCTACACCTTC. Translating gives CAVQQGGNYGYTF. The chain joins TRBV10-3 to TRBJ1-2; weak D call: TRBD1 (6 bases). In germline, CDR1 is ENHRY, CDR2 SYGVKD. This CDR3 has 13 amino acids. Trimming cost V 11 bases and J 2 bases, with 15 bases left between them.

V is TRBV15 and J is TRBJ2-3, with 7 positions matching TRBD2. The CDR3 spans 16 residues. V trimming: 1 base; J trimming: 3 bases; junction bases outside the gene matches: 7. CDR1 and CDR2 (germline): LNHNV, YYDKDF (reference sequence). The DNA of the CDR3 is TGTGCCACCAGCAGAGGCCCAGCGGGGCTGACAGATACGCAGTATTTT. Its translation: CATSRGPAGLTDTQYF. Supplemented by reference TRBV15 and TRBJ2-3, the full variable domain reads DAMVIQNPRYQVTQFGKPVTLSCSQTLNHNVMYWYQQKSSQAPKLLFHYYDKDFNNEADTPDNFQSRRPNTSFCFLDIRSPGLGDTAMYLCATSRGPAGLTDTQYFGPGTRLTVL.

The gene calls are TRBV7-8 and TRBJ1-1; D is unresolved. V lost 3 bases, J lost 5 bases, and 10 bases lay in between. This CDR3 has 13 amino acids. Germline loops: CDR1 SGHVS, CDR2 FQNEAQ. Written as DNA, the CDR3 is TGTGCCAGCAGCTTTAGGATTGGAACTGAAGCTTTCTTT. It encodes CASSFRIGTEAFF. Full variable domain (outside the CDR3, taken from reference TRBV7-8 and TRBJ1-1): GAGVSQSPRYKVAKRGQDVALRCDPISGHVSLFWYQQALGQGPEFLTYFQNEAQLDKSGLPSDRFFAERPEGSVSTLKIQRTQQEDSAVYLCASSFRIGTEAFFGQGTRLTVV.

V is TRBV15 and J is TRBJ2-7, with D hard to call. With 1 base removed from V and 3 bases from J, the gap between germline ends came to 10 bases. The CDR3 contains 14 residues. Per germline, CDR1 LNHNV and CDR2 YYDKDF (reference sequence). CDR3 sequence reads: CATSRGGSVYEQYF. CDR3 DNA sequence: TGTGCCACCAGCAGAGGGGGTTCCGTCTACGAGCAGTACTTC.

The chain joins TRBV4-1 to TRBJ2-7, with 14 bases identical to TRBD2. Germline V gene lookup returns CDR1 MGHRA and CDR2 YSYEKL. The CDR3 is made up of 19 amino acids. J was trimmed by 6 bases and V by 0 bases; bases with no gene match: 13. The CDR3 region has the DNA TGCGCCAGCAGCCAAGACCCGACTAGCGGGGGGGCCGTATGGGCCGAGCAGTACTTC. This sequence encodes CASSQDPTSGGAVWAEQYF.

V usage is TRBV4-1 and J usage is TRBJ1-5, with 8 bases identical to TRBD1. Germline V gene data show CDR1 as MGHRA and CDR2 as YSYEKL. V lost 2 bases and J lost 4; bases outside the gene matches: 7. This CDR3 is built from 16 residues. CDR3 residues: CASSQPDRGWNQPQHF. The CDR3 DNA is TGCGCCAGCAGCCAACCAGACAGGGGATGGAATCAGCCCCAGCATTTT.

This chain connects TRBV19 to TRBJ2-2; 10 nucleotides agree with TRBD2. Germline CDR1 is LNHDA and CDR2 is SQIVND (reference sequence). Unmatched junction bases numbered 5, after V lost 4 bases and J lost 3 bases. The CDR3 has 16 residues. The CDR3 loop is CASSTLAGRYTGELFF. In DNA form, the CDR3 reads TGTGCCAGTAGTACACTAGCGGGGCGCTACACCGGGGAGCTGTTTTTT.